Listed here are 27 T cell receptor beta chains from one sample, sequenced in a study of blood T cells in healthy people across ages. The second PCR ran about 6 to 11 cycles with a sample-barcoded 5' primer and J-beta primers. MiXCR, applied by TCRdb to the 5' RACE reads, yields one record per CDR3 protein. This table holds 2 million or so distinct CDR3 sequences, approximately 50% found once. Sequenced: blood. These receptors were obtained from a woman in her forties in good health.

This chain links TRBV4-2 with TRBJ1-1, with D uncertain. CDR1 is LGHNA and CDR2 is YNFKEQ in the germline V gene. The CDR3 runs to 15 residues. Trimming shortened V by 2 bases and J by 4 bases, and 14 bases separated the two germline ends. CDR3 sequence reads: CASSQPEFPGTEAFF. The CDR3, as DNA: TGTGCCAGCAGCCAACCCGAGTTCCCGGGCACTGAAGCTTTCTTT.

V usage is TRBV2 and J usage is TRBJ2-7; 7 bases map to TRBD1. The CDR3 totals 16 residues. Germline V gene lookup returns CDR1 SNHLY and CDR2 FYNNEI. Unmatched junction bases numbered 16, after V lost 7 bases and J lost 4 bases. The CDR3 region has the DNA TGTGCCAGCAAGGGGGCCCGACACCTCACCTCTTACGAGCAGTACTTC. It specifies CASKGARHLTSYEQYF.

The chain uses TRBV3-1 and TRBJ2-1; TRBD2 aligns across 16 bases. The germline CDR1 and CDR2 sequences are LGHDT and YNNKEL (reference sequence). The CDR3 has 19 amino acids. V gave up 1 base and J gave up 7 bases; unmatched junction bases: 10. CDR3 DNA sequence: TGTGCCAGCAGCCAAGCTCAGGGACTAGCGGGGGGGTCGACAAATGAGCAGTTCTTC. Amino acids: CASSQAQGLAGGSTNEQFF.

V is TRBV28 and J is TRBJ1-2, with 8 bases matching TRBD1. Looked up from germline, CDR1 is MDHEN and CDR2 is SYDVKM. V lost 2 bases, J lost 4 bases, and 3 bases stayed unmatched. The CDR3 spans 14 residues. CDR3 residues: CASSLPGGSYGYTF. The DNA for the CDR3 is TGTGCCAGCAGTTTACCAGGGGGCAGCTATGGCTACACCTTC.

V is TRBV27 and J is TRBJ2-4; 9 bases match TRBD1. The CDR3 covers 15 residues. CDR1 and CDR2 (germline): MNHEY, SMNVEV (reference sequence). Trimming took 0 bases from V and 8 from J; bases not matched to a gene: 5. This CDR3 reads CASSLSGTGRDIQYF. The CDR3 DNA follows: TGTGCCAGCAGTTTATCAGGGACAGGGAGGGACATTCAGTACTTC.

The chain is built from TRBV7-9 and TRBJ1-1, with TRBD1 identical over 10 bases. Looked up from germline, CDR1 is SEHNR and CDR2 is FQNEAQ (reference sequence). V trimming: 1 base; J trimming: 6 bases; junction bases outside the gene matches: 8. This CDR3 comprises 16 residues. In DNA form, the CDR3 reads TGTGCCAGCAGCTTAGGGGGACAGGGGAAAGGGGCTGAAGCTTTCTTT. Encoded protein: CASSLGGQGKGAEAFF. Complete variable domain (other parts from reference TRBV7-9 and TRBJ1-1): DTGVSQNPRHKITKRGQNVTFRCDPISEHNRLYWYRQTLGQGPEFLTYFQNEAQLEKSRLLSDRFSAERPKGSFSTLEIQRTEQGDSAMYLCASSLGGQGKGAEAFFGQGTRLTVV.

V usage is TRBV20-1 and J usage is TRBJ2-3; perhaps TRBD1 as D (6 bases). Germline V gene lookup returns CDR1 DFQATT and CDR2 SNEGSKA (reference sequence). Deletions cut 6 bases from V and 7 bases from J, with 23 bases between. This CDR3 has 15 amino acids. The CDR3 protein is CSARPMGAVGNTQYF. CDR3 DNA: TGCAGTGCCCGGCCGATGGGGGCTGTAGGAAATACGCAGTATTTT.

The sample holds one count of this clonotype. The chain is built from TRBV3-1 and TRBJ2-6; D is possibly TRBD2 (5 bases). The CDR3 has 19 residues. The V and J ends lost 3 bases and 4 bases respectively, with 22 bases between them. Germline CDR1 LGHDT, CDR2 YNNKEL (reference sequence). In DNA, the CDR3 is TGTGCCAGCAGCCACACCCCGGGAACTTATCCCCTCGGGGCCAACGTCCTGACTTTC. Protein sequence: CASSHTPGTYPLGANVLTF.

The table lists this clonotype with a count of one. This rearrangement joins TRBV27 to TRBJ2-3; TRBD1 agrees at 11 bases. The CDR3 is 16 amino acids. CDR1 MNHEY and CDR2 SMNVEV come from the germline V gene (reference sequence). V shed 6 bases, J shed 2 bases, and the junction held 7 bases outside the gene matches. The CDR3 nucleotides are TGTGCCAGCAGCCTCAGGACAGGGGGCCACACAGATACGCAGTATTTT. This encodes CASSLRTGGHTDTQYF.

The chain uses TRBV6-2 or TRBV6-3 and TRBJ2-1; D possibly uses TRBD1 or TRBD2 (5 bases each). The CDR3 contains 15 residues. The germline CDR1 and CDR2 sequences are MNHEY and SVGEGT. V was clipped by 2 bases and J by 8 bases, with 16 bases between them. In nucleotides, the CDR3 is TGTGCCAGCAGTTACGAGGGGCCCGGGGACGATGAGCAGTTCTTC. It yields the protein CASSYEGPGDDEQFF.

This rearrangement joins TRBV20-1 to TRBJ1-4; no clear D gene. Looked up from germline, CDR1 is DFQATT and CDR2 is SNEGSKA (reference sequence). CDR3 length: 13 residues. The CDR3: CRVRHGNSEKLFF. CDR3 in DNA: TGCAGAGTTAGACACGGGAACTCTGAAAAACTGTTTTTT.

The chain combines TRBV12-3 or TRBV12-4 with TRBJ1-2; D not certain. Trimming took 0 bases from V and 7 from J, leaving 15 bases between them. This CDR3 contains 15 residues. The CDR3 DNA reads TGTGCCAGCAGTTTAGCGCTCCCAACGGCTGGTGGCTACACCTTC. This codes for CASSLALPTAGGYTF.

Only a few counts were recorded for this clonotype. J is TRBJ2-3 and V is TRBV5-1; D is undetermined. Trimming cost V 2 bases and J 2 bases, with 15 bases left between them. The germline V gene encodes CDR1 SGHRS and CDR2 YFSETQ. This CDR3 contains 16 residues. The CDR3 nucleotides read TGCGCCAGCAGCTTTGGTCGTGCCGGCCTCACAGATACGCAGTATTTT. Encoded protein: CASSFGRAGLTDTQYF.

The V gene is TRBV12-3 or TRBV12-4, the J gene TRBJ1-5, with 7 bases that match TRBD1. The CDR3 consists of 14 residues. V lost 6 bases and J lost 3; bases outside the gene matches: 5. CDR3 sequence (DNA): TGTGCCAGCAGATTACAGGGGTTCAATCAGCCCCAGCATTTT. This encodes CASRLQGFNQPQHF.

This CDR3 is CASSYPPGGGNEQFF. The DNA of the CDR3 is TGTGCCAGCAGTTACCCTCCTGGGGGTGGGAATGAGCAGTTCTTC. The V call is TRBV6-6, the J call TRBJ2-1; D may be TRBD1 or TRBD2 (5 bases each). Germline V CDR1 and CDR2: MNHNY, SVGAGI (reference sequence). CDR3 length: 15 residues. V gave up 2 bases and J gave up 7 bases, with 15 bases separating them.

The J gene is TRBJ2-4, the V gene TRBV27, with TRBD2 matching over 12 bases. The closer fit of TRBJ2-5 to the DNA end suggests the J call may be wrong. Germline CDR1 MNHEY, CDR2 SMNVEV (reference sequence). The CDR3 extends over 15 amino acids. DNA of the CDR3: TGTGCCAGCAGTCAAAAGGGACTAGCGGGAGAGACCCAGTACTTC. Its protein is CASSQKGLAGETQYF.

The chain employs TRBV27 and TRBJ2-4; 9 bases agree with TRBD1. The J call is uncertain, as TRBJ2-7 better fits the DNA end. The CDR3 is 14 amino acids. CDR1 MNHEY and CDR2 SMNVEV come from the germline V gene (reference sequence). DNA for the CDR3: TGTGCCAGCAGTTTACAGGGACAGGGCTACGAGCAGTACTTC. Its protein is CASSLQGQGYEQYF.

This clonotype was seen only a few times. The chain has TRBV4-2 and TRBJ2-7; maybe TRBD1 (5 bases). The CDR3 has 15 residues. Germline-derived CDR1 and CDR2 are LGHNA and YNFKEQ. V gave up 4 bases and J gave up 3 bases, with 16 bases separating them. CDR3 loop: CASSPPRTQGYEQYF. The DNA of the CDR3 is TGTGCCAGCAGCCCCCCGAGGACCCAGGGCTACGAGCAGTACTTC.

The genes are TRBV20-1 and TRBJ1-4; perhaps TRBD1 as D (6 bases). The CDR3 totals 15 residues. Trimming shortened V by 0 bases and J by 4 bases, and 12 bases separated the two germline ends. The germline gives CDR1 DFQATT, CDR2 SNEGSKA (reference sequence). DNA for the CDR3: TGCAGTGCTAGAGATCCCACAGGGTTTAATGAAAAACTGTTTTTT. Its protein product is CSARDPTGFNEKLFF.

This clonotype showed up just a few times. The V and J genes are TRBV4-2 and TRBJ2-5; no reliable D call. The CDR3 is 17 residues long. Trimming stripped 0 bases from V and 2 bases from J, with 16 bases between. From germline, CDR1 is LGHNA and CDR2 YNFKEQ. CDR3 residues: CASSQEPRTLGQETQYF. DNA for the CDR3: TGTGCCAGCAGCCAAGAACCCCGAACCCTAGGGCAAGAGACCCAGTACTTC.

V is TRBV10-3 and J is TRBJ1-2; no clear D. V shed 2 bases and J shed 4 bases, with 14 bases lying between them. Looked up from germline, CDR1 is ENHRY and CDR2 is SYGVKD. The CDR3 spans 15 residues. CDR3 sequence reads: CAISELGPGGYGYTF. CDR3 sequence (DNA): TGTGCCATCAGTGAGCTCGGACCGGGAGGCTATGGCTACACCTTC.

Concerning this clonotype: A clone one base away is much larger, so this may be a read error. This chain uses TRBV7-2 with TRBJ2-7, with 9 bases matching TRBD1. This CDR3 contains 14 residues. The germline V gene has CDR1 SGHTA and CDR2 FQGNSA. CDR3 bases: TGTGCCAGCAGCCTCCGGGACAGGGACTACGGGCAGTACTTC. Translation gives CASSLRDRDYGQYF.

V gene TRBV29-1 combines with J gene TRBJ1-5, with D possibly being TRBD1 (5 bases). The CDR3 runs to 15 residues. The V end lost 4 bases, the J end lost 7 bases, and 20 bases lay between the germline ends. The germline V gene has CDR1 SQVTM and CDR2 ANQGSEA. CDR3 in amino acids: CSVVAGAETGQPQHF. The CDR3 DNA sequence: TGCAGCGTTGTAGCCGGGGCGGAAACGGGACAGCCCCAGCATTTT.

V gene TRBV6-5 combines with J gene TRBJ2-6, with D perhaps assigned TRBD1 or TRBD2 (6 bases each). Germline values: CDR1 MNHEY, CDR2 SVGAGI. The CDR3 spans 14 residues. Trimming took off 7 bases at V and 3 bases at J, with 10 bases between the two ends. In nucleotides, the CDR3 is TGTGCCAGCAACGGGGGCGGTGGGGCCAACGTCCTGACTTTC. Amino acids: CASNGGGGANVLTF.

The chain has TRBV21-1 and TRBJ2-7; the table's D call, TRBD2, has no DNA check behind it. The J call is uncertain, as TRBJ2-5 better fits the DNA end. TRBV21-1 represents a pseudogene. The CDR3 has 16 amino acids. The CDR3 region has the DNA TGTGCGAGTTGGGGACTAGCGGGGTATGCCCGGGAGACCCAGTACTTC. Its translation is CASWGLAGYARETQYF.

Only a few counts were recorded for this clonotype. The chain links TRBV5-1 to TRBJ1-5; possible D gene TRBD1, 6 bases. This CDR3 is 16 amino acids long. V dropped 0 bases and J dropped 0 bases, with 10 bases sitting between them. The V gene's germline CDR1 is SGHRS and CDR2 YFSETQ. The CDR3 spells CASSLDPGDSNQPQHF. The DNA of the CDR3 is TGCGCCAGCAGCTTGGACCCAGGGGATAGCAATCAGCCCCAGCATTTT.

Worth noting for this clonotype: A read error may account for a junction end that differs from germline. The rearrangement uses TRBV4-1 and TRBJ1-2; D perhaps matches TRBD1 (5 bases). Germline CDR1 and CDR2: MGHRA and YSYEKL. The CDR3 is 19 amino acids. This CDR3 is CASCQDRWGRRGSLYGYTF. CDR3 in DNA: TGCGCCAGCTGCCAAGATAGGTGGGGCCGCCGAGGTAGCCTCTATGGCTACACCTTC.